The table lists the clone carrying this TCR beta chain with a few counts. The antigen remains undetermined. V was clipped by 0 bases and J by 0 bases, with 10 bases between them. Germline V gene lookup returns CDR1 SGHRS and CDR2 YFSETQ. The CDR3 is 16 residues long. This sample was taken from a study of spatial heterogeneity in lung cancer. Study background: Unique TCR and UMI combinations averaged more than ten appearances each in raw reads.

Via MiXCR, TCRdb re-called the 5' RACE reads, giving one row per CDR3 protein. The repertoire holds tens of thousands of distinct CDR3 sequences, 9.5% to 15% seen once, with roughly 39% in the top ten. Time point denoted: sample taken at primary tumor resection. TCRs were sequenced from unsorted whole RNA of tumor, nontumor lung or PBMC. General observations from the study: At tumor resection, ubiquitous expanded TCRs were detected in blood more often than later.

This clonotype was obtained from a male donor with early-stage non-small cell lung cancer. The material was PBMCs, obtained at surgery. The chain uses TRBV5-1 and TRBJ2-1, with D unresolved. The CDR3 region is CASSLAGRSSYNEQFF. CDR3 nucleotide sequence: TGCGCCAGCAGCTTGGCGGGCAGGAGCTCCTACAATGAGCAGTTCTTC.